The 24 T cell receptor beta chains below were found in one sample sequenced in a study of T-cell reconstitution after alpha-beta-depleted transplantation in children. A library of TCRbeta sequences, prepared with unique molecular identifiers, was generated. One entry per CDR3 protein results from TCRdb running MiXCR on the PCR reads. The sample shows almost 600,000 distinct CDR3 sequences, approximately 30% of them seen only once. Sequencing used PBMCs, obtained before TCRalphabeta/CD19-depleted stem cell transplant. Source of these receptors: a boy younger than two with Wiskott-Aldrich syndrome, due to receive a stem cell transplant.

The V gene is TRBV5-1, the J gene TRBJ2-1, with 10 bases identical to TRBD2. Germline V gene sequence: CDR1 SGHRS, CDR2 YFSETQ. J lost 0 bases, V lost 0 bases, and 6 bases had no gene match. This CDR3 contains 18 residues. The CDR3, as DNA: TGCGCCAGCAGCTTGGATCCTAGCGGGGGATTCTCCTACAATGAGCAGTTCTTC. Translation: CASSLDPSGGFSYNEQFF.

The chain couples TRBV7-9 to TRBJ2-1; possibly TRBD2 for D (5 bases). Germline V CDR1 and CDR2: SEHNR, FQNEAQ (reference sequence). CDR3 length: 17 residues. V lost 2 bases and J 3 bases, leaving 17 bases between the germline ends. CDR3 loop: CASSLKGVPSFYNEQFF. The CDR3 DNA reads TGTGCCAGCAGCTTAAAGGGAGTCCCTTCTTTCTACAATGAGCAGTTCTTC.

This clonotype was observed a handful of times. The rearrangement links TRBV5-1 to TRBJ2-1; D may correspond to TRBD1 or TRBD2 (5 bases each). Looked up from germline, CDR1 is SGHRS and CDR2 is YFSETQ. This CDR3 contains 14 residues. V lost 1 base and J 7 bases, leaving 12 bases between the germline ends. CDR3 sequence (DNA): TGCGCCAGCAGCTTGTACGGGACCCAGAATGAGCAGTTCTTC. Protein product: CASSLYGTQNEQFF.

This sequence joins TRBV7-9 and TRBJ2-7; 11 bases match TRBD2. CDR1 is SEHNR, CDR2 FQNEAQ, per germline (reference sequence). This CDR3 contains 14 residues. V shed 8 bases, J shed 6 bases, and the junction held 9 bases outside the gene matches. The CDR3 sequence is CASVAGGGPGEQYF. The CDR3 DNA reads TGTGCCAGCGTAGCGGGAGGGGGGCCGGGCGAGCAGTACTTC. The variable domain in full, with the rest retrieved from reference TRBV7-9 and TRBJ2-7, is DTGVSQNPRHKITKRGQNVTFRCDPISEHNRLYWYRQTLGQGPEFLTYFQNEAQLEKSRLLSDRFSAERPKGSFSTLEIQRTEQGDSAMYLCASVAGGGPGEQYFGPGTRLTVT.

In DNA form, the CDR3 reads TGTGCCAGCAGCCAACTAGCGGGAGTTGATGAGCAGTTCTTC. Translating it yields CASSQLAGVDEQFF. The chain links TRBV7-2 to TRBJ2-1; TRBD2 matches at 11 bases. Germline values: CDR1 SGHTA, CDR2 FQGNSA. The V and J ends lost 5 bases and 8 bases, in that order; junction bases with no gene match: 5. The CDR3 is made up of 14 amino acids. The variable domain in full, with the rest retrieved from reference TRBV7-2 and TRBJ2-1, is GAGVSQSPSNKVTEKGKDVELRCDPISGHTALYWYRQSLGQGLEFLIYFQGNSAPDKSGLPSDRFSAERTGGSVSTLTIQRTQQEDSAVYLCASSQLAGVDEQFFGPGTRLTVL.

This clonotype was counted only a few times. The gene calls are TRBV14 and TRBJ2-7, with 7 bases aligning to TRBD2. CDR3 length: 15 amino acids. V lost 2 bases to trimming and J lost 0 bases; unmatched junction nucleotides: 4. Germline lookup yields CDR1 SGHDN and CDR2 FVKESK. The CDR3 spells CASSQFRGSSYEQYF. CDR3 coding DNA: TGTGCCAGCAGCCAATTCCGCGGGAGCTCCTACGAGCAGTACTTC.

The chain recombines TRBV3-1 with TRBJ2-7; D gene uncertain. V was trimmed by 0 bases and J by 3 bases, leaving 9 bases between them. This CDR3 has 14 residues. CDR1 and CDR2 from the germline V gene are LGHDT and YNNKEL (reference sequence). The CDR3 sequence is CASSQESNFYEQYF. The CDR3 nucleotides read TGTGCCAGCAGCCAAGAATCAAATTTCTACGAGCAGTACTTC.

The chain recombines TRBV6-2 or TRBV6-3 with TRBJ1-5; a weak D match, TRBD1 (6 bases). V dropped 6 bases and J dropped 4 bases, with 10 bases sitting between them. The germline V gene encodes CDR1 MNHEY and CDR2 SVGEGT. This CDR3 is 13 amino acids long. The CDR3 bases are TGTGCCAGCAGGGGGACACCAAATCAGCCCCAGCATTTT. Translated: CASRGTPNQPQHF.

This clonotype was detected a few times. The genes are TRBV20-1 and TRBJ2-5; 14 bases map to TRBD2. Trimming cost V 6 bases and J 5 bases; bases outside gene matches: 8. CDR1 and CDR2 from the germline V gene are DFQATT and SNEGSKA (reference sequence). The length of the CDR3 is 15 residues. The CDR3 nucleotides are TGCAGTGCCGTGGGACTAGCGGGAGTATGGGAGACCCAGTACTTC. Translating gives CSAVGLAGVWETQYF.

The chain is built from TRBV7-9 and TRBJ2-3; D may be TRBD2 (6 bases). Germline lookup yields CDR1 SEHNR and CDR2 FQNEAQ (reference sequence). V shed 1 base and J shed 4 bases, with 15 bases lying between them. The CDR3 length is 16 residues. CDR3 loop: CASSLGQPGVADTQYF. In nucleotides, the CDR3 is TGTGCCAGCAGCTTAGGTCAACCGGGAGTCGCAGATACGCAGTATTTT.

This clonotype was observed a handful of times. The chain recombines TRBV2 with TRBJ2-1, with 7 bases aligning to TRBD2. J was trimmed by 8 bases and V by 4 bases; bases with no gene match: 11. CDR1 is SNHLY and CDR2 is FYNNEI in the germline V gene. The CDR3 consists of 15 residues. The CDR3 spells CASSVGAGASDEQFF. The DNA of the CDR3 is TGTGCCAGCAGTGTTGGGGCGGGAGCCAGCGATGAGCAGTTCTTC.

Only a few counts were recorded for this clonotype. The chain has TRBV7-2 and TRBJ2-1; D not resolved. The V gene lost 2 bases and the J gene lost 8 bases, with 10 bases spanning the gap. Germline V gene lookup returns CDR1 SGHTA and CDR2 FQGNSA. The CDR3 totals 13 residues. CDR3 in DNA: TGTGCCAGCAGCTTACGGCGTGTTTATGAGCAGTTCTTC. The encoded protein is CASSLRRVYEQFF.

This clonotype turned up a few times. CDR3 region: CASSESYGETQYF. Written as DNA, the CDR3 is TGTGCCAGCAGTGAATCCTATGGGGAGACCCAGTACTTC. J is TRBJ2-5 and V is TRBV25-1; D is ambiguous. Germline CDR1 is MGHDK and CDR2 is SYGVNS. V lost 1 base and J 5 bases, leaving 8 bases between the germline ends. The length of the CDR3 is 13 residues. The variable domain in full, completed from reference TRBV25-1 and TRBJ2-5, reads EADIYQTPRYLVIGTGKKITLECSQTMGHDKMYWYQQDPGMELHLIHYSYGVNSTEKGDLSSESTVSRIRTEHFPLTLESARPSHTSQYLCASSESYGETQYFGPGTRLLVL.

This clonotype appeared a few times. A read error may account for a junction end that differs from germline. V usage is TRBV5-1 and J usage is TRBJ2-1, with TRBD1 matching over 7 bases. The germline V gene has CDR1 SGHRS and CDR2 YFSETQ. The CDR3 sequence is 14 residues long. The CDR3 nucleotides are TGCGCCAGCAGCTCTCCGGGACAGTACAGTGAGCAGTTCTTC. Its protein product is CASSSPGQYSEQFF.

The chain uses TRBV27 and TRBJ2-1; the match to TRBD2 covers 12 bases. CDR1 is MNHEY and CDR2 is SMNVEV in the germline V gene (reference sequence). With V trimmed by 10 bases and J by 8 bases, 6 bases remained unmatched. The CDR3 is 13 residues long. CDR3 protein: CATRLAGEDEQFF. The CDR3 DNA reads TGTGCCACTCGACTAGCGGGAGAGGATGAGCAGTTCTTC.

The chain is built from TRBV28 and TRBJ2-7, with unresolved D. The germline V gene encodes CDR1 MDHEN and CDR2 SYDVKM. Trimming removed 2 bases from V and 2 bases from J, with 13 bases in between. The CDR3 sequence is 15 residues long. CDR3 amino acids: CASSLVSQPTYEQYF. For the CDR3, the DNA is TGTGCCAGCAGTTTAGTCTCACAGCCCACCTACGAGCAGTACTTC.

This clonotype has just a few counts. This chain connects TRBV20-1 to TRBJ2-3, with D tentatively TRBD1 (6 bases). Germline V gene data show CDR1 as DFQATT and CDR2 as SNEGSKA (reference sequence). The CDR3 contains 13 residues. Trimming stripped 5 bases from V and 6 bases from J, with 15 bases between. The CDR3 DNA follows: TGCAGTGCTCCCCCAGGGGCTCATGATACGCAGTATTTT. Translation gives CSAPPGAHDTQYF.

V is TRBV27 and J is TRBJ2-1; D possibly corresponds to TRBD2 (5 bases). V was clipped by 5 bases and J by 0 bases, with 14 bases between them. Germline V gene lookup returns CDR1 MNHEY and CDR2 SMNVEV (reference sequence). This CDR3 has 16 amino acids. The CDR3 DNA sequence: TGTGCCAGCAGTCTCCTAAGCGGAGGCTCCTACAATGAGCAGTTCTTC. Translated, it gives CASSLLSGGSYNEQFF.

The gene calls are TRBV12-3 or TRBV12-4 and TRBJ2-3; 9 nucleotides align to TRBD1. The V segment lost 6 bases and the J segment 4 bases; nucleotides outside the gene matches: 11. The CDR3 consists of 16 residues. The CDR3 bases are TGTGCCAGCAGCCGCACCGGGACAGGGAGCCCAGATACGCAGTATTTT. This codes for CASSRTGTGSPDTQYF.

This clonotype was observed a few times. CDR3 loop: CASSLVPGQGFGEYF. The CDR3 DNA reads TGTGCCAGCAGTTTAGTCCCGGGACAGGGGTTCGGGGAGTATTTT. V is TRBV12-3 or TRBV12-4 and J is TRBJ2-3, with 10 bases lining up with TRBD1. Trimming cost V 1 base and J 13 bases; bases outside gene matches: 11. This CDR3 contains 15 residues.

This rearrangement joins TRBV5-1 to TRBJ2-1; D call uncertain. The CDR3 runs 13 residues. The germline V and J ends were trimmed by 1 base and 8 bases, with 10 bases remaining between them. Germline V gives CDR1 SGHRS, CDR2 YFSETQ. The CDR3 region is CASSLYRNDEQFF. In DNA form, the CDR3 reads TGCGCCAGCAGCTTGTATCGTAACGATGAGCAGTTCTTC.

This chain connects TRBV14 to TRBJ2-3; possibly TRBD2 for D (5 bases). This CDR3 is built from 17 residues. Germline loops: CDR1 SGHDN, CDR2 FVKESK. V was cut by 5 bases and J by 0 bases, with 18 bases left in between. CDR3 protein: CASSSNPGSTSTDTQYF. The CDR3 region has the DNA TGTGCCAGCAGCTCCAACCCGGGGTCGACTAGCACAGATACGCAGTATTTT.

This clonotype was counted ten times or more. The genes are TRBV7-2 and TRBJ1-5, with D possibly being TRBD1 (5 bases). Germline CDR1 and CDR2: SGHTA and FQGNSA. Trimming stripped 5 bases from V and 6 bases from J, with 17 bases between. The CDR3 runs to 15 residues. CDR3 nucleotide sequence: TGTGCCAGCAGCGCCAGTCCCCAAAGGGGTCAGCCCCAGCATTTT. Amino acid sequence: CASSASPQRGQPQHF.

This chain joins TRBV9 and TRBJ1-3; D call uncertain. The CDR3 has 13 amino acids. CDR1 and CDR2 from the germline V gene are SGDLS and YYNGEE. The ends were cut back, 5 bases at V and 0 bases at J, with 6 bases in the middle. CDR3 sequence (DNA): TGTGCCAGCAGTCCACTCTCTGGAAACACCATATATTTT. Amino acid sequence: CASSPLSGNTIYF.